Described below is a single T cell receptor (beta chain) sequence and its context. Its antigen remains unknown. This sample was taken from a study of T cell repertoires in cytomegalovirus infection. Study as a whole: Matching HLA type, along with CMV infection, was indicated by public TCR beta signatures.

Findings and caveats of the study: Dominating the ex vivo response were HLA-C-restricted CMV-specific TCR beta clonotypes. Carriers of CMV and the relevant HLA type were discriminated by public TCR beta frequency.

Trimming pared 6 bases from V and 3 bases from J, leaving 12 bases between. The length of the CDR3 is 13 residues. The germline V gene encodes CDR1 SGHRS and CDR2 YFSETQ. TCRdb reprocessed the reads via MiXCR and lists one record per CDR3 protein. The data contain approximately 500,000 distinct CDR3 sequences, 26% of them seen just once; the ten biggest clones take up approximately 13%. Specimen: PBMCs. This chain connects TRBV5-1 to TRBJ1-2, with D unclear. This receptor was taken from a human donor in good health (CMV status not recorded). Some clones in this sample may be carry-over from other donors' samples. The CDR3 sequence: CASTRNRDYGYTF. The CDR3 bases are TGCGCCAGCACCAGAAACAGAGACTATGGCTACACCTTC.